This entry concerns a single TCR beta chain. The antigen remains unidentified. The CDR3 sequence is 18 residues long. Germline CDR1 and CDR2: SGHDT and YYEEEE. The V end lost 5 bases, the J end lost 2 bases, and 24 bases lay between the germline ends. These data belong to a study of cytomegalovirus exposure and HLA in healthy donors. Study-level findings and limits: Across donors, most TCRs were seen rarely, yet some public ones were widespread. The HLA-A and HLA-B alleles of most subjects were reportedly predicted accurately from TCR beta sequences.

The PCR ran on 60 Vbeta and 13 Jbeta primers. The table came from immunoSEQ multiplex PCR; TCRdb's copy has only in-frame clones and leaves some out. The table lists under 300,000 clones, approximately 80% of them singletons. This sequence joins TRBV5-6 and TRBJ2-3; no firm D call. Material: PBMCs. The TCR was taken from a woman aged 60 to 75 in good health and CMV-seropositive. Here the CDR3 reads CASSRFGFFPSVTDTQYF. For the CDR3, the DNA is TGTGCCAGCAGTCGCTTCGGGTTCTTCCCTTCCGTCACAGATACGCAGTATTTT.